Listed below are T cell receptor beta chains from one sample, sequenced in a study of T cell changes during pregnancy in multiple sclerosis. Generated by immunoSEQ multiplex PCR, the TCRdb table keeps only in-frame clones and is missing some. The repertoire consists of roughly 32,000 clones, with around 90% occurring once and the leading ten covering 3.5% to 4%. The sequencing here drew on CD8+ T cells from peripheral blood mononuclear cells, taken in the third trimester of pregnancy. These receptors originate from a female donor with multiple sclerosis, enrolled in a pregnancy study. Each CDR3 is given with its conserved first and last residue. A D gene is named only where the DNA matches it firmly. Clone size is stated in some rows and not others, as once, few, many or a class when expanded.

CDR3 DNA: TGTGCCAGCAGCCAAGATCGGGCAGGACAGGGGTCGGGAAACACCATATATTTT; CDR3 protein: CASSQDRAGQGSGNTIYF; V gene: TRBV4-2; D gene: TRBD1; J gene: TRBJ1-3; clone size: once
CDR3 DNA: TGTGCCAGCAGTTACTCACAGGGACCGGACACTGAAGCTTTCTTT; CDR3 protein: CASSYSQGPDTEAFF; V gene: TRBV6-5; D gene: .; J gene: TRBJ1-1; clone size: .
CDR3 DNA: TGCGCCAGCAGCCCTCCAGGGGTCGACGAGCAGTACTTC; CDR3 protein: CASSPPGVDEQYF; V gene: TRBV5-5; D gene: .; J gene: TRBJ2-7; clone size: .
CDR3 DNA: TGCGCCAGCAGCCAAGACACTAGCGCCTACGAGCAGTACTTC; CDR3 protein: CASSQDTSAYEQYF; V gene: TRBV4-3; D gene: TRBD2; J gene: TRBJ2-7; clone size: .
CDR3 DNA: TGTGCCAGCAGCGTAGCTGGGGGGGGTTCGGCTTTCTTT; CDR3 protein: CASSVAGGGSAFF; V gene: TRBV9; D gene: .; J gene: TRBJ1-1; clone size: .
CDR3 DNA: TGTGCCAGCAGTGAAGCGCGAACAGGGGAGTACGAGCAGTACTTC; CDR3 protein: CASSEARTGEYEQYF; V gene: TRBV6-1; D gene: TRBD1; J gene: TRBJ2-7; clone size: .
CDR3 DNA: TGTGCCAGCAGTTACGGGGGCGCCTACAATGAGCAGTTCTTC; CDR3 protein: CASSYGGAYNEQFF; V gene: TRBV6-5; D gene: .; J gene: TRBJ2-1; clone size: .
CDR3 DNA: TGTGCCACTGGGGACAGTTACACCGGGGAGCTGTTTTTT; CDR3 protein: CATGDSYTGELFF; V gene: TRBV6-1; D gene: TRBD1; J gene: TRBJ2-2; clone size: medium-sized
CDR3 DNA: TGTGCCAGCAGCTTAATGTTTTCGGGGACAGGGTATGGCTACACCTTC; CDR3 protein: CASSLMFSGTGYGYTF; V gene: TRBV11-2; D gene: TRBD1; J gene: TRBJ1-2; clone size: .
CDR3 DNA: TGTGCCAGCATCTCCCGGGACACTGAAGCTTTCTTT; CDR3 protein: CASISRDTEAFF; V gene: TRBV7-9; D gene: .; J gene: TRBJ1-1; clone size: .
CDR3 DNA: TGTGCCTGGAGTCCTGACCCGGACAGGGCCACTGAAGCTTTCTTT; CDR3 protein: CAWSPDPDRATEAFF; V gene: TRBV30; D gene: TRBD1; J gene: TRBJ1-1; clone size: .
CDR3 DNA: TGTGCCAGCAGGGGAGGGACACAAGAGACCCAGTACTTC; CDR3 protein: CASRGGTQETQYF; V gene: TRBV27; D gene: .; J gene: TRBJ2-5; clone size: .
CDR3 DNA: TGTGCCAGCAGCCAGACAGGGAGCTCCTACAATGAGCAGTTCTTC; CDR3 protein: CASSQTGSSYNEQFF; V gene: TRBV11-2; D gene: TRBD1; J gene: TRBJ2-1; clone size: .
CDR3 DNA: TGTGCCAGCAGCTCCATAACTAGCAGCTATGGCTACACCTTC; CDR3 protein: CASSSITSSYGYTF; V gene: TRBV7-3; D gene: .; J gene: TRBJ1-2; clone size: .
CDR3 DNA: TGTGCCAGCAGCTTACTAGCGGGGGGGGAGACCCAGTACTTC; CDR3 protein: CASSLLAGGETQYF; V gene: TRBV13; D gene: TRBD2; J gene: TRBJ2-5; clone size: .
CDR3 DNA: TGTGCCAGCAGTTCTCCCAGGGAAATCACAGATACGCAGTATTTT; CDR3 protein: CASSSPREITDTQYF; V gene: TRBV27; D gene: .; J gene: TRBJ2-3; clone size: .
CDR3 DNA: TGTGCCAGCAGCCAAGGTTCGGAGGACAGTTCGACGGGCTACACCTTC; CDR3 protein: CASSQGSEDSSTGYTF; V gene: TRBV4-2; D gene: .; J gene: TRBJ1-2; clone size: .
CDR3 DNA: TGTGCCAGCACAGAGGGAGACAACCGGCCCCAGCATTTT; CDR3 protein: CASTEGDNRPQHF; V gene: TRBV25-1; D gene: .; J gene: TRBJ1-5; clone size: .
CDR3 DNA: TGTGCCAGCAGCTCCGGGACAGGCAATCAGCCCCAGCATTTT; CDR3 protein: CASSSGTGNQPQHF; V gene: TRBV5-5; D gene: TRBD1; J gene: TRBJ1-5; clone size: .
CDR3 DNA: TGTGCCAGCAGTTTATTTCAGGGGTACCTCGATACGCAGTATTTT; CDR3 protein: CASSLFQGYLDTQYF; V gene: TRBV27; D gene: .; J gene: TRBJ2-3; clone size: .
CDR3 DNA: TGTGCCTGGAGTCCGGGGGTATCACCCCTCCACTTT; CDR3 protein: CAWSPGVSPLHF; V gene: TRBV30; D gene: .; J gene: TRBJ1-6; clone size: .
CDR3 DNA: TGTGCCAGCAGCGTAGAGGGGAGGAGGACAGGGGGTAGGGCAGATACGCAGTATTTT; CDR3 protein: CASSVEGRRTGGRADTQYF; V gene: TRBV9; D gene: TRBD1; J gene: TRBJ2-3; clone size: .
CDR3 DNA: TGTGCCAGCAGCCCCCAGGGAAGGGTTAATTCACCCCTCCACTTT; CDR3 protein: CASSPQGRVNSPLHF; V gene: TRBV9; D gene: .; J gene: TRBJ1-6; clone size: .
CDR3 DNA: TGTGCCAGCAACACACTAAGCTCCTATAATTCACCCCTCCACTTT; CDR3 protein: CASNTLSSYNSPLHF; V gene: TRBV6-5; D gene: .; J gene: TRBJ1-6; clone size: once
CDR3 DNA: TGCAGCGTTTATGGGGGGATCGGGACAGGGCCCGGGGAGCTGTTTTTT; CDR3 protein: CSVYGGIGTGPGELFF; V gene: TRBV29-1; D gene: TRBD1; J gene: TRBJ2-2; clone size: .
CDR3 DNA: TGCGCCAGCAGCCAAGAAGGTCCAGGGCGTGAGACCCAGTACTTC; CDR3 protein: CASSQEGPGRETQYF; V gene: TRBV4-1; D gene: .; J gene: TRBJ2-5; clone size: .
CDR3 DNA: TGTGCCACCCTAACAGGGGGGTCCTACGAGCAGTACTTC; CDR3 protein: CATLTGGSYEQYF; V gene: TRBV6-5; D gene: TRBD1; J gene: TRBJ2-7; clone size: .
CDR3 DNA: TGTGCCAGCAGCTTGGTGGTGGGGGAGGCTGGAAACACCATATATTTT; CDR3 protein: CASSLVVGEAGNTIYF; V gene: TRBV5-8; D gene: .; J gene: TRBJ1-3; clone size: .
CDR3 DNA: TGCGCCAGCAGCCAACTCGGGGGGACCACTGAAGCTTTCTTT; CDR3 protein: CASSQLGGTTEAFF; V gene: TRBV4-1; D gene: .; J gene: TRBJ1-1; clone size: .
CDR3 DNA: TGTGCCAGCAGCCAGGACAGGGCCGGCACCTTC; CDR3 protein: CASSQDRAGTF; V gene: TRBV5-8; D gene: TRBD1; J gene: TRBJ1-2; clone size: .
CDR3 DNA: TGCGCCAGCAGCCAAGTACTGGGACAGGGGTACGAGCAGTACTTC; CDR3 protein: CASSQVLGQGYEQYF; V gene: TRBV4-3; D gene: TRBD1; J gene: TRBJ2-7; clone size: .
CDR3 DNA: TGTGCCAGCAAAGGGACTAGCGGGGGTTACAATGAGCAGTTCTTC; CDR3 protein: CASKGTSGGYNEQFF; V gene: TRBV2; D gene: TRBD2; J gene: TRBJ2-1; clone size: once
CDR3 DNA: TGCGCCAGCAGCCAAGGGACCGGGACAGGGGGCGAGCAGTACTTC; CDR3 protein: CASSQGTGTGGEQYF; V gene: TRBV4-1; D gene: TRBD1; J gene: TRBJ2-7; clone size: once
CDR3 DNA: TGCGCCAGCAGCCAAGAAGGGACACTGGGTAGATTCGAGGGCACTGAAGCTTTCTTT; CDR3 protein: CASSQEGTLGRFEGTEAFF; V gene: TRBV4-1; D gene: .; J gene: TRBJ1-1; clone size: .
CDR3 DNA: TGCGCCAGCAGCTTGGTAGACTTGAACACTGAAGCTTTCTTT; CDR3 protein: CASSLVDLNTEAFF; V gene: TRBV5-1; D gene: .; J gene: TRBJ1-1; clone size: .
CDR3 DNA: TGTGCCAGCAGCCAAAGCCTAGGGGGGGACGCCGGAAACACCATATATTTT; CDR3 protein: CASSQSLGGDAGNTIYF; V gene: TRBV13; D gene: .; J gene: TRBJ1-3; clone size: .
CDR3 DNA: TGCGCCAGCAGCCAAGGGACAGGGGGGGAGGAGCTGTTTTTT; CDR3 protein: CASSQGTGGEELFF; V gene: TRBV4-3; D gene: TRBD1; J gene: TRBJ2-2; clone size: .
CDR3 DNA: TGTGCCAGCAGTGATCGGCGGGGGGGAACAGATACGCAGTATTTT; CDR3 protein: CASSDRRGGTDTQYF; V gene: TRBV6-1; D gene: TRBD2; J gene: TRBJ2-3; clone size: .
CDR3 DNA: TGTGCCAGCAGCCCCGGGACAGGGAGCTCCTACGAGCAGTACTTC; CDR3 protein: CASSPGTGSSYEQYF; V gene: TRBV9; D gene: TRBD1; J gene: TRBJ2-7; clone size: once
CDR3 DNA: TGTGCCAGCACTACTTCGATCCTAGGCACAGATACGCAGTATTTT; CDR3 protein: CASTTSILGTDTQYF; V gene: TRBV9; D gene: .; J gene: TRBJ2-3; clone size: .
CDR3 DNA: TGCGCCAGCAGCCAAGGGCCTGGCCAAAATGAGCAGTTCTTC; CDR3 protein: CASSQGPGQNEQFF; V gene: TRBV4-1; D gene: .; J gene: TRBJ2-1; clone size: once
CDR3 DNA: TGTGCCAGCGCCGAGGGATACTCGGCCCAAGAGACCCAGTACTTC; CDR3 protein: CASAEGYSAQETQYF; V gene: TRBV6-6; D gene: .; J gene: TRBJ2-5; clone size: .
CDR3 DNA: TGTGCCAGCAGCGTCCCCCTTGGGGAGCTGTTTTTT; CDR3 protein: CASSVPLGELFF; V gene: TRBV9; D gene: .; J gene: TRBJ2-2; clone size: once
CDR3 DNA: TGTGCCAGCAGCTCTACAGCGGACACTGAAGCTTTCTTT; CDR3 protein: CASSSTADTEAFF; V gene: TRBV7-9; D gene: .; J gene: TRBJ1-1; clone size: once